These 25 T cell receptor beta chains originate from one sample sequenced in a study of blood T cell repertoires in COVID-19. The assay was immunoSEQ multiplex PCR, and TCRdb's table has in-frame clones only and misses some. In the table there are about 74,000 clones, approximately 88% of which are singletons. Input material: peripheral blood. Receptor source: a woman of 80 years or more with acute or convalescent COVID-19.

This CDR3 reads CASSLVPGSNYGYTF. CDR3 DNA: TGTGCCAGCAGCTTAGTGCCGGGATCTAACTATGGCTACACCTTC. This chain uses TRBV7-2 with TRBJ1-2; D remains ambiguous. V was pared by 1 base and J by 0 bases, with 9 bases between. The CDR3 sequence is 15 residues long. Germline values: CDR1 SGHTA, CDR2 FQGNSA.

In DNA, the CDR3 is TGTGCCAGCAGCTTAGTTTCAACAGGGGGTGAAGCTTTCTTT. Amino acids: CASSLVSTGGEAFF. The chain joins TRBV7-6 to TRBJ1-1; 8 bases agree with TRBD1. The CDR3 consists of 14 residues. CDR1 is SGHVS, CDR2 FNYEAQ, per germline. The V gene end was trimmed by 1 base and the J gene end by 7 bases; junction bases not matched to a gene: 5.

J is TRBJ2-3 and V is TRBV6-4, with 12 bases fitting TRBD2. CDR1 is MRHNA, CDR2 SNTAGT, per germline. J lost 4 bases, V lost 8 bases, and 1 base had no gene match. CDR3 length: 13 residues. CDR3 in amino acids: CASSSGRADTQYF. For the CDR3, the DNA is TGTGCCAGCTCTAGCGGGAGGGCAGATACGCAGTATTTT.

This chain connects TRBV15 to TRBJ2-3, with 9 bases aligning to TRBD2. This CDR3 contains 16 residues. The V gene's germline CDR1 is LNHNV and CDR2 YYDKDF (reference sequence). Trimming at V came to 1 base and at J to 2 bases, leaving 4 bases not matched to a gene. CDR3 sequence (DNA): TGTGCCACCAGCAGAGCGTTAGCGGGAGACACAGATACGCAGTATTTT. Protein: CATSRALAGDTDTQYF.

The chain recombines TRBV7-9 with TRBJ2-1; 8 bases map to TRBD2. The CDR3 runs to 14 residues. Germline V CDR1 and CDR2: SEHNR, FQNEAQ (reference sequence). V lost 5 bases, J lost 9 bases, and 9 bases stayed unmatched. CDR3 amino acids: CASSQGLVASEQFF. For the CDR3, the DNA is TGTGCCAGCAGCCAGGGACTAGTGGCGAGTGAGCAGTTCTTC.

This clone has only one observation. The CDR3 loop is CASSQDLQAPNSPLHF. The CDR3 DNA reads TGTGCCAGCAGCCAAGATCTACAGGCCCCTAATTCACCCCTCCACTTT. The V call is TRBV4-2, the J call TRBJ1-6; D possibly corresponds to TRBD1 (5 bases). This CDR3 contains 16 residues. Germline CDR1 is LGHNA and CDR2 is YNFKEQ. Trimming took off 0 bases at V and 6 bases at J, with 12 bases between the two ends.

The chain uses TRBV5-1 and TRBJ1-6; 8 nucleotides match TRBD1. The CDR3 has 17 amino acids. In germline, CDR1 is SGHRS, CDR2 YFSETQ. The V and J ends lost 4 bases and 10 bases, in that order; junction bases with no gene match: 16. The chain's CDR3 is CASSPTPGGHSGSPLHF. The CDR3 nucleotides read TGCGCCAGCAGCCCAACCCCAGGGGGCCACTCGGGGTCACCCCTCCACTTT.

J is TRBJ1-2 and V is TRBV5-1; 10 bases fit TRBD1. Per germline, CDR1 SGHRS and CDR2 YFSETQ. V gave up 4 bases and J gave up 5 bases; unmatched junction bases: 8. CDR3 length: 15 residues. In nucleotides, the CDR3 is TGCGCCAGCAGCGGCGGGACAGGGGCGGGGTATGGCTACACCTTC. It translates to CASSGGTGAGYGYTF.

V gene TRBV3-1 (or the pseudogene TRBV3-2) combines with J gene TRBJ2-1; TRBD2 agrees at 10 bases. The length of the CDR3 is 18 residues. V lost 0 bases and J lost 4; bases outside the gene matches: 9. CDR1 is LGHDT and CDR2 is YNNKEL in the germline V gene (reference sequence). CDR3 DNA: TGTGCCAGCAGCCAAGAATGGAGTAGCGGGAGGTCATACAATGAGCAGTTCTTC. Protein product: CASSQEWSSGRSYNEQFF.

The V call is TRBV5-1, the J call TRBJ1-2; 12 positions match TRBD1. CDR3 length equals 15 residues. Germline assignment: CDR1 SGHRS and CDR2 YFSETQ. V trimming: 1 base; J trimming: 8 bases; junction bases outside the gene matches: 6. CDR3 coding DNA: TGCGCCAGCAGCTTGCAGGGACAGGGGGCGCGAGGCTACACCTTC. This encodes CASSLQGQGARGYTF.

This clone was seen a few times. The chain uses TRBV11-2 and TRBJ2-3; a possible D gene is TRBD2 (5 bases). The V end lost 4 bases, the J end lost 1 base, and 9 bases lay between the germline ends. CDR1 is SGHAT, CDR2 FQNNGV, per germline. The CDR3 is made up of 14 amino acids. In DNA, the CDR3 is TGTGCCAGCAGCTCCGAGCGGCGCACAGATACGCAGTATTTT. It codes for CASSSERRTDTQYF.

DNA of the CDR3: TGTGCCAGCAGCCCCGGTCGGGCTAGCGGGGGGTTACAGTTCTTC. Translation gives CASSPGRASGGLQFF. V is TRBV7-3 and J is TRBJ2-1, with 11 positions matching TRBD2. CDR1 and CDR2 from the germline V gene are SGHTA and FQGTGA. The CDR3 is 15 residues long. The trim removed 5 bases at V and 13 bases at J, leaving 13 bases unmatched.

The chain couples TRBV20-1 to TRBJ2-1, with D maybe TRBD2 (6 bases). Per germline, CDR1 DFQATT and CDR2 SNEGSKA (reference sequence). The ends were cut back, 6 bases at V and 13 bases at J, with 16 bases in the middle. The CDR3 is 11 amino acids. The CDR3 coding sequence is TGCAGTGCCCTGGACCGGGACTCACAGTTCTTC. Translation gives CSALDRDSQFF.

The chain employs TRBV15 and TRBJ2-7; D is perhaps TRBD2 (7 bases). Germline CDR1 LNHNV, CDR2 YYDKDF (reference sequence). Trimming cost V 7 bases and J 7 bases, with 17 bases left between them. CDR3 length equals 13 residues. CDR3 sequence (DNA): TGTGCCACCAAACTACCCGGGGGGCGAGAGCAGTACTTC. The encoded protein is CATKLPGGREQYF.

This chain uses TRBV6-1 with TRBJ2-1; 7 positions agree with TRBD2. The germline V gene has CDR1 MNHNS and CDR2 SASEGT. After removal of 2 bases from V and 13 bases from J, the junction contained 5 bases not matched to a gene. The CDR3 extends over 12 amino acids. CDR3: CASSESGIEQFF. CDR3 in DNA: TGTGCCAGCAGTGAAAGCGGGATTGAACAGTTCTTC.

V is TRBV6-6 and J is TRBJ2-3; TRBD2 is a possible D gene (5 bases). The CDR3 totals 17 residues. V shed 5 bases and J shed 2 bases, with 20 bases lying between them. Germline CDR1 MNHNY, CDR2 SVGAGI (reference sequence). The CDR3: CASSRSGPNRDTDTQYF. The CDR3 bases are TGTGCCAGCAGTCGATCTGGGCCCAACCGGGACACAGATACGCAGTATTTT.

A note on this clone: This sample includes further DNA sequences coding for the same CDR3. This sequence joins TRBV15 and TRBJ1-2, with D possibly being TRBD1 (5 bases). The CDR3 extends over 14 amino acids. Germline-derived CDR1 and CDR2 are LNHNV and YYDKDF (reference sequence). Between the trimmed V and J ends, which lost 1 base and 3 bases, there was a span of 9 bases. The CDR3 nucleotides read TGTGCCACCAGCAGAGGCAGGGAGGACTATGGCTACACCTTC. Translation gives CATSRGREDYGYTF.

This chain links TRBV5-1 with TRBJ2-7, with 10 nucleotides matching TRBD1. CDR1 is SGHRS and CDR2 is YFSETQ in the germline V gene. V shed 4 bases and J 3 bases; nucleotides not matched to a gene: 4. This CDR3 has 14 residues. CDR3 in amino acids: CASSETGGFYEQYF. The CDR3 region has the DNA TGCGCCAGCAGCGAGACAGGGGGCTTCTACGAGCAGTACTTC.

The chain joins TRBV4-1 to TRBJ2-4; possibly TRBD1 for D (6 bases). Trimming pared 4 bases from V and 0 bases from J, leaving 19 bases between. CDR3 size: 18 residues. Germline CDR1 is MGHRA and CDR2 is YSYEKL. The CDR3 region is CASSPRRGGNLAKNIQYF. For the CDR3, the DNA is TGCGCCAGCAGCCCAAGACGAGGGGGAAACTTAGCCAAAAACATTCAGTACTTC.

This clone was seen a few times. V usage is TRBV5-1 and J usage is TRBJ2-7, with 8 bases identical to TRBD1. CDR3 length equals 16 residues. CDR1 is SGHRS, CDR2 YFSETQ, per germline. Trimming at V came to 0 bases and at J to 3 bases, leaving 8 bases not matched to a gene. The CDR3 sequence is CASSLAPAGGVYEQYF. In DNA, the CDR3 is TGCGCCAGCAGCTTGGCTCCGGCAGGGGGCGTCTACGAGCAGTACTTC.

The chain couples TRBV6-1 to TRBJ2-1; 7 nucleotides align to TRBD1. Germline assignment: CDR1 MNHNS and CDR2 SASEGT. The CDR3 is 16 amino acids. With 2 bases clipped from V and 0 bases from J, the junction kept 4 bases outside the gene matches. CDR3 amino acids: CASSEKGASSYNEQFF. In DNA form, the CDR3 reads TGTGCCAGCAGTGAAAAGGGGGCAAGCTCCTACAATGAGCAGTTCTTC.

The V call is TRBV29-1, the J call TRBJ1-2; perhaps TRBD1 as D (6 bases). The germline V gene has CDR1 SQVTM and CDR2 ANQGSEA. V was cut by 3 bases and J by 4 bases, with 12 bases left in between. The CDR3 has 13 residues. The DNA for the CDR3 is TGCAGCGTTGAGGGGGGGCTCGGCTATGGCTACACCTTC. Its translation: CSVEGGLGYGYTF. The variable domain in full, with the rest retrieved from reference TRBV29-1 and TRBJ1-2, is SAVISQKPSRDICQRGTSLTIQCQVDSQVTMMFWYRQQPGQSLTLIATANQGSEATYESGFVIDKFPISRPNLTFSTLTVSNMSPEDSSIYLCSVEGGLGYGYTFGSGTRLTVV.

J is TRBJ1-4 and V is TRBV7-9; D gene ambiguous. Trimming took 8 bases from V and 0 from J, leaving 10 bases between them. CDR1 and CDR2 from the germline V gene are SEHNR and FQNEAQ (reference sequence). This CDR3 region has 14 residues. The CDR3, as DNA: TGTGCCAGCGACGAGGGAGCAACTAATGAAAAACTGTTTTTT. Amino acid sequence: CASDEGATNEKLFF. The whole variable domain, filled in from reference TRBV7-9 and TRBJ1-4, reads DTGVSQNPRHKITKRGQNVTFRCDPISEHNRLYWYRQTLGQGPEFLTYFQNEAQLEKSRLLSDRFSAERPKGSFSTLEIQRTEQGDSAMYLCASDEGATNEKLFFGSGTQLSVL.

This rearrangement joins TRBV7-2 to TRBJ2-7; 10 nucleotides agree with TRBD2. Germline V CDR1 and CDR2: SGHTA, FQGNSA. This CDR3 comprises 15 residues. The V and J ends lost 6 bases and 6 bases, in that order; junction bases with no gene match: 11. The DNA for the CDR3 is TGTGCCAGCAGTCTAGCAGAGTTAGCGGGAGGCGAGCAGTACTTC. This codes for CASSLAELAGGEQYF.

The rearrangement uses TRBV7-2 and TRBJ2-1; D ambiguous. The germline V and J ends were trimmed by 3 bases and 9 bases, with 12 bases remaining between them. The CDR3 spans 13 residues. CDR1 and CDR2 (germline): SGHTA, FQGNSA. The CDR3 DNA follows: TGTGCCAGCAGCTTTCCCACCCATAGTGAGCAGTTCTTC. It translates to CASSFPTHSEQFF. The full variable domain, its missing parts supplied by reference TRBV7-2 and TRBJ2-1, is GAGVSQSPSNKVTEKGKDVELRCDPISGHTALYWYRQSLGQGLEFLIYFQGNSAPDKSGLPSDRFSAERTGGSVSTLTIQRTQQEDSAVYLCASSFPTHSEQFFGPGTRLTVL.